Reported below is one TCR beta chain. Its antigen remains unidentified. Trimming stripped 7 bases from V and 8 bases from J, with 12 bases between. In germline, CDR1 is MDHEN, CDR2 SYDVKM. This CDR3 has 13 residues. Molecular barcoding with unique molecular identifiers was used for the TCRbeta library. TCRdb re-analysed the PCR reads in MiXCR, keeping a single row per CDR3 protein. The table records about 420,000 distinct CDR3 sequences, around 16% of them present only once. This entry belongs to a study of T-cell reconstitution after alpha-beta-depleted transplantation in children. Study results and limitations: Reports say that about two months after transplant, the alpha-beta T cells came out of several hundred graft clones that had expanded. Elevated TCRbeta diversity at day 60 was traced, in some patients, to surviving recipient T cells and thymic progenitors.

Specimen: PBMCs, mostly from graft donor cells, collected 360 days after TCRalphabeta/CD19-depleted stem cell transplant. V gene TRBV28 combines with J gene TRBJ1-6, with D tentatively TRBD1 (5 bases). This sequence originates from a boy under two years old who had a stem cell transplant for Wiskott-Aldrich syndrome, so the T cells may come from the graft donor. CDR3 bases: TGTGCCAGCACCCTTTGGGGCGATTCACCCCTCCACTTT. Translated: CASTLWGDSPLHF. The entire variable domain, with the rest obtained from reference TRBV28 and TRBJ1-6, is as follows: DVKVTQSSRYLVKRTGEKVFLECVQDMDHENMFWYRQDPGLGLRLIYFSYDVKMKEKGDIPEGYSVSREKKERFSLILESASTNQTSMYLCASTLWGDSPLHFGNGTRLTVT.